Below are 23 T cell receptor beta chains sequenced from a single sample in a study of blood T cell repertoires in COVID-19. Some clones are missing from TCRdb's copy, which holds only in-frame ones; the method was immunoSEQ multiplex PCR. The repertoire has nearly 70,000 clones, 88% of them found once; the top ten carry 6% to 7%. The specimen was peripheral blood. Receptors originate from a woman aged 65 to 85 with acute or convalescent COVID-19.

The chain joins TRBV5-1 to TRBJ2-2, with 8 bases identical to TRBD1. After removal of 2 bases from V and 7 bases from J, the junction contained 7 bases not matched to a gene. CDR3 size: 15 residues. The germline V gene encodes CDR1 SGHRS and CDR2 YFSETQ. This CDR3 reads CASSFITGGGGELFF. The CDR3 bases are TGCGCCAGCAGCTTTATTACAGGGGGAGGCGGGGAGCTGTTTTTT.

The rearrangement uses TRBV5-4 and TRBJ2-5; D is possibly TRBD1 (5 bases). Germline CDR1 SGHNT, CDR2 YYREEE (reference sequence). The CDR3 is 13 amino acids. Trimming shortened V by 6 bases and J by 2 bases, and 11 bases separated the two germline ends. CDR3 region: CASTTGLQETQYF. CDR3 sequence (DNA): TGTGCCAGCACCACAGGTCTGCAAGAGACCCAGTACTTC.

The chain uses TRBV7-2 and TRBJ1-4, with D possibly being TRBD1 (5 bases). The germline CDR1 and CDR2 sequences are SGHTA and FQGNSA. V gave up 5 bases and J gave up 5 bases, with 12 bases separating them. This CDR3 is built from 14 residues. Written as DNA, the CDR3 is TGTGCCAGCAGCGCCGGGGCGGGGAATGAAAAACTGTTTTTT. This translates into CASSAGAGNEKLFF.

The genes are TRBV7-9 and TRBJ1-4, with a weak D call TRBD1 (5 bases). V lost 5 bases, J lost 1 base, and 17 bases lay in between. CDR3 length: 17 residues. CDR1 and CDR2 from the germline V gene are SEHNR and FQNEAQ (reference sequence). The CDR3 loop is CASSPTRGGGTNEKLFF. The CDR3 region has the DNA TGTGCCAGCAGCCCAACTCGCGGGGGGGGAACTAATGAAAAACTGTTTTTT.

J is TRBJ1-1 and V is TRBV3-1 (or the pseudogene TRBV3-2), with D perhaps matching TRBD1 (5 bases). V lost 1 base to trimming and J lost 4 bases, with 7 bases between them. CDR1 is LGHDT, CDR2 YNNKEL, per germline (reference sequence). This CDR3 is 13 amino acids long. The CDR3 nucleotides are TGTGCCAGCAGCCAAGTTCAGGGCACTGAAGCTTTCTTT. It translates to CASSQVQGTEAFF.

V gene TRBV5-4 combines with J gene TRBJ2-5; 10 positions agree with TRBD2. This CDR3 has 16 residues. The V and J ends lost 0 bases and 1 base, in that order; junction bases with no gene match: 3. CDR1 is SGHNT, CDR2 YYREEE, per germline (reference sequence). The CDR3 DNA sequence: TGTGCCAGCAGCTTGGGGGCTAGCGGGGGCCAAGAGACCCAGTACTTC. Protein sequence: CASSLGASGGQETQYF. The whole variable domain, remainder taken from reference TRBV5-4 and TRBJ2-5, is ETGVTQSPTHLIKTRGQQVTLRCSSQSGHNTVSWYQQALGQGPQFIFQYYREEENGRGNFPPRFSGLQFPNYSSELNVNALELDDSALYLCASSLGASGGQETQYFGPGTRLLVL.

CDR3 amino acids: CASRRGLAGVVYEQYF. CDR3 DNA: TGTGCCAGCAGACGCGGACTAGCGGGAGTGGTCTACGAGCAGTACTTC. This rearrangement joins TRBV2 to TRBJ2-7; 13 bases are a match to TRBD2. Germline CDR1 is SNHLY and CDR2 is FYNNEI. The ends lost 6 bases at V and 3 bases at J; junction bases unmatched: 8. CDR3 length: 16 amino acids.

CDR3 bases: TGTGCCGCAGGGCAGCTGCACCAAAAACTGTTTTTT. Amino acid sequence: CAAGQLHQKLFF. The chain employs TRBV27 and TRBJ1-4; D perhaps matches TRBD1 (5 bases). Germline-derived CDR1 and CDR2 are MNHEY and SMNVEV (reference sequence). V lost 11 bases to trimming and J lost 9 bases, with 16 bases between them. The length of the CDR3 is 12 residues.

The chain has TRBV24-1 and TRBJ2-1, with D possibly being TRBD2 (7 bases). Trimming removed 3 bases at V and 7 bases at J, with 15 bases between. CDR1 KGHDR and CDR2 SFDVKD come from the germline V gene. The CDR3 sequence is 15 residues long. The CDR3, as DNA: TGTGCCACCAGTGATCCCGGCAGGGGAGGGAATGAGCAGTTCTTC. This translates into CATSDPGRGGNEQFF.

The V gene is TRBV11-2, the J gene TRBJ1-2; 8 bases fit TRBD1. The germline V gene has CDR1 SGHAT and CDR2 FQNNGV. The CDR3 is made up of 15 amino acids. The J segment lost 1 base and the V segment lost 5 bases, leaving 6 bases of the junction unmatched. The CDR3 region is CASSPQGAINYGYTF. The CDR3 nucleotides read TGTGCCAGCAGCCCTCAGGGGGCGATTAACTATGGCTACACCTTC. Using reference TRBV11-2 and TRBJ1-2 for the parts outside the CDR3, the full variable domain is EAGVAQSPRYKIIEKRQSVAFWCNPISGHATLYWYQQILGQGPKLLIQFQNNGVVDDSQLPKDRFSAERLKGVDSTLKIQPAKLEDSAVYLCASSPQGAINYGYTFGSGTRLTVV.

The rearrangement uses TRBV18 and TRBJ1-5; no definite D call. Germline values: CDR1 KGHSH, CDR2 LQKENI. Trimming took 3 bases from V and 0 from J, leaving 15 bases between them. There are 17 residues in the CDR3. CDR3 loop: CASSPLGVYDSNQPQHF. CDR3 coding DNA: TGTGCCAGCTCACCTCTCGGGGTTTACGATAGCAATCAGCCCCAGCATTTT.

This chain links TRBV3-1 (or the pseudogene TRBV3-2) with TRBJ2-7; weak D call: TRBD2 (6 bases). Deletions cut 4 bases from V and 5 bases from J, with 18 bases between. Germline CDR1 and CDR2: LGHDT and YNNKEL (reference sequence). This CDR3 contains 15 residues. CDR3 nucleotide sequence: TGTGCCAGCAGCCTCCAGGCGGGGAGTAACCACGAGCAGTACTTC. Translation gives CASSLQAGSNHEQYF.

The chain links TRBV19 to TRBJ2-7, with 9 positions matching TRBD1. This CDR3 has 14 residues. Germline V gene data show CDR1 as LNHDA and CDR2 as SQIVND (reference sequence). V trimming: 7 bases; J trimming: 6 bases; junction bases outside the gene matches: 10. CDR3 region: CASMPRDRAAEQYF. The CDR3 nucleotides read TGTGCCAGTATGCCCCGGGACAGGGCGGCCGAGCAGTACTTC. The full variable domain, rest sourced from reference TRBV19 and TRBJ2-7, is DGGITQSPKYLFRKEGQNVTLSCEQNLNHDAMYWYRQDPGQGLRLIYYSQIVNDFQKGDIAEGYSVSREKKESFPLTVTSAQKNPTAFYLCASMPRDRAAEQYFGPGTRLTVT.

The chain couples TRBV13 to TRBJ1-6; 7 bases map to TRBD1. This CDR3 has 14 amino acids. With V trimmed by 5 bases and J by 9 bases, 7 bases remained unmatched. The germline V gene encodes CDR1 PRHDT and CDR2 FYEKMQ (reference sequence). This CDR3 reads CASSPDRAGSPLHF. The CDR3 DNA sequence: TGTGCCAGCAGCCCTGACAGGGCAGGTTCACCCCTCCACTTT. The entire variable domain, with the rest obtained from reference TRBV13 and TRBJ1-6, is as follows: AAGVIQSPRHLIKEKRETATLKCYPIPRHDTVYWYQQGPGQDPQFLISFYEKMQSDKGSIPDRFSAQQFSDYHSELNMSSLELGDSALYFCASSPDRAGSPLHFGNGTRLTVT.

The chain recombines TRBV7-9 with TRBJ1-6, with 7 positions matching TRBD1. Trimming took 4 bases from V and 6 from J; bases not matched to a gene: 3. The CDR3 contains 14 residues. The germline CDR1 and CDR2 sequences are SEHNR and FQNEAQ (reference sequence). CDR3 in DNA: TGTGCCAGCAGCTCTCGACAGGGTAATTCACCCCTCCACTTT. Its protein is CASSSRQGNSPLHF.

V usage is TRBV6-5 and J usage is TRBJ1-1; 10 positions agree with TRBD1. The CDR3 runs 15 residues. Germline V gene sequence: CDR1 MNHEY, CDR2 SVGAGI. Losses at the gene ends were 7 bases for V and 0 bases for J; bases not matched to a gene: 5. CDR3: CASKLTGGVNTEAFF. Here the CDR3 DNA reads TGTGCCAGCAAATTGACAGGGGGCGTGAACACTGAAGCTTTCTTT.

The rearrangement links TRBV6-1 to TRBJ1-2, with unresolved D. Trimming cost V 4 bases and J 1 base, with 7 bases left between them. This CDR3 spans 13 amino acids. The germline CDR1 and CDR2 sequences are MNHNS and SASEGT. The CDR3 DNA sequence: TGTGCCAGCAGTGGAGGGTATAACTATGGCTACACCTTC. Residues: CASSGGYNYGYTF.

The V gene is TRBV28, the J gene TRBJ1-1; maybe TRBD1 (6 bases). Trimming stripped 8 bases from V and 7 bases from J, with 14 bases between. The germline CDR1 and CDR2 sequences are MDHEN and SYDVKM. The CDR3 extends over 12 amino acids. The CDR3 region is CASREGGFEAFF. The CDR3 bases are TGTGCCAGCCGTGAGGGGGGGTTTGAAGCTTTCTTT. The complete variable domain, with remaining parts taken from reference TRBV28 and TRBJ1-1, reads DVKVTQSSRYLVKRTGEKVFLECVQDMDHENMFWYRQDPGLGLRLIYFSYDVKMKEKGDIPEGYSVSREKKERFSLILESASTNQTSMYLCASREGGFEAFFGQGTRLTVV.

V and J are TRBV5-4 and TRBJ1-1, with 11 bases aligning to TRBD1. Germline CDR1 SGHNT, CDR2 YYREEE (reference sequence). V was pared by 4 bases and J by 7 bases, with 3 bases of the junction left unmatched. The CDR3 has 13 amino acids. For the CDR3, the DNA is TGTGCCAGCAGCCTGGGACAGGGGGTTGAAGCTTTCTTT. Amino acid sequence: CASSLGQGVEAFF.

CDR3: CASSFGDRRGGYTF. Here the CDR3 DNA reads TGTGCCAGCAGTTTCGGGGACAGGAGGGGTGGCTACACCTTC. The chain employs TRBV27 and TRBJ1-2; 8 bases are shared with TRBD1. The trim removed 3 bases at V and 7 bases at J, leaving 7 bases unmatched. Germline values: CDR1 MNHEY, CDR2 SMNVEV (reference sequence). This CDR3 has 14 residues.

This clone has more than one count but fewer than ten. The V call is TRBV28, the J call TRBJ2-1; D is ambiguous. This CDR3 has 12 residues. V lost 3 bases, J lost 4 bases, and 4 bases lay in between. Germline-derived CDR1 and CDR2 are MDHEN and SYDVKM. The CDR3 region is CASSFNYNEQFF. CDR3 bases: TGTGCCAGCAGTTTTAATTACAATGAGCAGTTCTTC.

The gene calls are TRBV7-8 and TRBJ2-7; 9 nucleotides agree with TRBD2. The length of the CDR3 is 16 residues. Germline-derived CDR1 and CDR2 are SGHVS and FQNEAQ. V was clipped by 5 bases and J by 0 bases; unmatched bases: 8. The CDR3, as DNA: TGTGCCAGCAGCCCCGGGGTAGCGGGGGCCTCCTACGAGCAGTACTTC. Translating gives CASSPGVAGASYEQYF.

On this clone: The conserved phenylalanine or tryptophan normally closing the CDR3 is absent here, so this likely arose from a read error. No DNA is shown, since the ends of the CDR3 on it are uncertain; the CDR3 is the one TCRdb lists. The chain is built from TRBV21-1 and TRBJ1-2. TRBV21-1 is termed a pseudogene. The CDR3 is 8 residues long, ends included. The CDR3 spells CANPSKSS.